This T cell receptor beta chain was sequenced during a study of post-analysis software for immune sequencing data. Study summary: The disease courses spanned relapsing-remitting, secondary progressive and progressive-relapsing forms of multiple sclerosis.

Points from the study as a whole: The study found TRBV5-6, TRBV5-1 and TRBV20-1 among a handful of TRBV segments more frequent in patients than controls. The F measure placed samples prepared in the same batch into strongly shared clusters.

Germline-derived CDR1 and CDR2 are LGHNA and YSLEER. The CDR3 has 16 residues. Trimming shortened V by 0 bases and J by 3 bases, and 15 bases separated the two germline ends. Details on this clonotype: Its antigen is not identified.

cDNA libraries of TCR beta carried unique molecular identifiers. Out of 1 to 10 million T cells, about 460,000 cDNA molecules were generated. TCRdb redid the calling of the PCR reads with MiXCR, one entry per CDR3 protein. The sample holds approximately 440,000 distinct CDR3 sequences; over 35% are singletons and the top ten take 9.5% to 13%. This TCR was recovered from a girl under 18 with multiple sclerosis. Sequencing was performed on blood. J is TRBJ2-7 and V is TRBV4-3; D call uncertain. The CDR3 DNA is TGCGCCAGCAGCCAAGATCTTACGGCTGTACTCTACGAGCAGTACTTC. Protein: CASSQDLTAVLYEQYF.